This TCR beta chain was observed in a study of OX40 agonist ivuxolimab in advanced cancers. With regard to the full study: Ivuxolimab was an agonistic, fully human IgG2 monoclonal antibody directed against OX40 (CD134), a costimulatory receptor. Intravenous ivuxolimab was administered to patients every 2 weeks at six dose levels: 0.01, 0.1, 0.3, 1.5, 3 and 10 mg/kg. Of the approximately 50 dose-escalation patients, hepatocellular carcinoma was present in some 19, melanoma in around 15, renal cell carcinoma in 9 and head and neck cancer in 9. The dose-escalation cohort was 82.7% male with a mean age of around 64 years, ranging from roughly 20 to 85. Prior anti-PD-1, anti-PD-L1 or anti-CTLA-4 therapy was permitted, and checkpoint inhibitors had been received by about 44% of dose-escalation patients. Partial responses occurred in three dose-escalation patients: two with cutaneous melanoma and one with hepatocellular carcinoma. Peripheral TCRbeta sequencing was intended to test whether TCR sequence diversity was altered and clonal T-cell expansion was caused by ivuxolimab. The paper describes the monotherapy dose-escalation part (N of about 47 patients) of the phase I trial of ivuxolimab.

For CDR1 and CDR2, the germline V gene lists SGDLS and YYNGEE. The germline ends are 11 bases apart after V is trimmed by 4 bases and J by 1 base. The CDR3 holds 14 amino acids from the cysteine to the phenylalanine. Only CDR3 DNA remains: 42 bases, in frame from the first base. Genomic DNA was isolated from the sorted cells so that the TCRbeta CDR3 region could be sequenced. TCRbeta CDR3 regions were sequenced using the immunoSEQ Assay. Imported from immuneACCESS, the table was reduced by TCRdb to in-frame sequences with V and J called. These copies leave out some clones; in studies compared against another copy, an unresolved V gene accounts for under half, and the cause of the remainder is not known. A total of roughly 23,000 clones appear in this sample, almost 85% of them only once. In total, the top ten clones hold under 55% of the sample. Patients with autoimmune disease history or receiving systemic immunosuppression were excluded from the trial. Peripheral blood for TCR sequencing was collected from all dose cohorts at baseline, on cycle 4 day 1, and on cycle 7 day 1. Samples came from an open-label, multicenter, first-in-human phase I dose-escalation trial of ivuxolimab. The trial enrolled adults with locally advanced or metastatic head and neck squamous cell, hepatocellular, melanoma or renal cell carcinoma. Before TCR sequencing, CD4+ T cells and CD8+ T cells were sorted from peripheral blood as separate populations.

The sample holds a few counts of this clone. This clone's antigen is unknown. No base-level quality is on record; no much larger clone is a single base apart. What the research found in general, with its limitations: Partial responders in the 0.1-3.0 mg/kg groups had among the lowest normalized peripheral clonal expansion, especially among CD8+ T cells. On average, CD8+ T cells showed more expanded clones than CD4+ T cells after ivuxolimab. Low levels of normalized T-cell clonal expansion were also seen in some nonresponding patients. Which antigens the clonally expanded peripheral T cells were specific for was not determined. At doses from 0.1 to 3.0 mg/kg, clonal expansion was seen in both CD4+ and CD8+ blood T cells between baseline and week 6.

The source material was CD4+ or CD8+ T cells sorted from blood, sampled in a trial of the OX40 agonist ivuxolimab. The receptor's source is an adult with an advanced solid tumor such as melanoma, head and neck, liver or kidney cancer. The sequence links TRBV9 to TRBJ1-1; the D segment could be TRBD1, given 5 matching bases. The nucleotide sequence is given as TGTGCCAGCAGCCCTCCCGGGGGGAACACTGAAGCTTTCTTT. Translated, this gives CASSPPGGNTEAFF.